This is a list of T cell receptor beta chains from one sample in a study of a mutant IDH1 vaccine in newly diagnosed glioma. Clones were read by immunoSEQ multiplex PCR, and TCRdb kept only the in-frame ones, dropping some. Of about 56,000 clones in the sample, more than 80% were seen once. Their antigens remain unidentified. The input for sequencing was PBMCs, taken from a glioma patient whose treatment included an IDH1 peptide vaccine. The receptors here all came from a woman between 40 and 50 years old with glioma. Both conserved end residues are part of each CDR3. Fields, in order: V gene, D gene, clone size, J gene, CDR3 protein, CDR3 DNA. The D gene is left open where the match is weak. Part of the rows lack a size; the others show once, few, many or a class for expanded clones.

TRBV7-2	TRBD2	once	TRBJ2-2	CASSFLAGGSGELFF	TGTGCCAGCAGCTTCCTAGCGGGAGGGTCCGGGGAGCTGTTTTTT
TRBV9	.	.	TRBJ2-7	CASSAGGSQYEQYF	TGTGCCAGCAGCGCGGGGGGCTCGCAATACGAGCAGTACTTC
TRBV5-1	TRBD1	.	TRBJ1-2	CASSKGQGSNYGYTF	TGCGCCAGCAGTAAGGGACAGGGATCGAACTATGGCTACACCTTC
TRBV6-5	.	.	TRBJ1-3	CASSYDRNTIYF	TGTGCCAGCAGTTACGATCGAAACACCATATATTTT
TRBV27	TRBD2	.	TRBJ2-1	CASSSGTSETSYNEQFF	TGTGCCAGCAGTAGCGGGACTAGCGAGACGAGCTACAATGAGCAGTTCTTC
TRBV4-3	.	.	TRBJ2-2	CASSQDPQGSGELFF	TGCGCCAGCAGCCAAGATCCCCAGGGATCCGGGGAGCTGTTTTTT
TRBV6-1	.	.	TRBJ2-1	CASSEWIESQQFF	TGTGCCAGCAGTGAATGGATAGAAAGTCAGCAGTTCTTC
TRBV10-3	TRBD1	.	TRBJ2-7	CASGTGDYEQYF	TGTGCTTCGGGGACAGGGGACTACGAGCAGTACTTC
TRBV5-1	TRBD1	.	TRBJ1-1	CASSGIILSPGTGGAEAFF	TGCGCCAGCAGCGGGATTATTTTAAGTCCCGGGACAGGGGGAGCTGAAGCTTTCTTT
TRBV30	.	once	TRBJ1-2	CAWSGGDGYTF	TGTGCCTGGAGTGGAGGGGATGGCTACACCTTC
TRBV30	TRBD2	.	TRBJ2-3	CAWSVGLARDTQYF	TGTGCCTGGAGTGTAGGACTAGCACGCGATACGCAGTATTTT
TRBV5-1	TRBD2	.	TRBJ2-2	CASSLVLADNTGELFF	TGCGCCAGCAGCTTGGTCCTAGCGGATAACACCGGGGAGCTGTTTTTT
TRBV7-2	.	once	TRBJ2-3	CASSLGAPDTQYF	TGTGCCAGCAGCTTGGGGGCCCCAGATACGCAGTATTTT
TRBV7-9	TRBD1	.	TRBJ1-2	CASSPRQGSGYTF	TGTGCCAGCAGCCCCCGACAGGGCTCAGGCTACACCTTC
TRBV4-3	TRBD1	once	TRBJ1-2	CASSRRGPGQGLDGYTF	TGCGCCAGCAGCCGGAGGGGTCCGGGACAGGGCCTTGACGGCTACACCTTC
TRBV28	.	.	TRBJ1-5	CASSFATGGNQPQHF	TGTGCCAGCAGTTTTGCCACAGGTGGAAATCAGCCCCAGCATTTT
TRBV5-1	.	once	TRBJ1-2	CASSLDGLGYTF	TGCGCCAGCAGCTTGGACGGCCTTGGCTACACCTTC
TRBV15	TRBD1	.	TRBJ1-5	CATSRVRATGVDQPQHF	TGTGCCACCAGCAGAGTCCGGGCCACAGGGGTGGATCAGCCCCAGCATTTT
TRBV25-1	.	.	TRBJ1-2	CASRDMGQDYGYTF	TGTGCCAGCAGGGACATGGGACAAGACTATGGCTACACCTTC
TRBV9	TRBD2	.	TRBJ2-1	CASSVGLAGVNEQFF	TGTGCCAGCAGCGTAGGACTAGCGGGGGTGAATGAGCAGTTCTTC
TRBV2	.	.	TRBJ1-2	CASSASSHGYTF	TGTGCCAGCAGTGCGTCCTCCCATGGCTACACCTTC
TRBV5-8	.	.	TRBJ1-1	CASSPQGNTEAFF	TGTGCCAGCAGCCCACAGGGGAACACTGAAGCTTTCTTT
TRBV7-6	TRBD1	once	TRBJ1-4	CASSSETGGGEKLFF	TGTGCCAGCAGCAGTGAGACAGGGGGTGGTGAAAAACTGTTTTTT
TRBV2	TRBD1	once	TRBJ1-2	CASSEYRGGGYTF	TGTGCCAGCAGTGAATACAGGGGAGGCGGCTACACCTTC
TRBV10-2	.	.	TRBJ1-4	CASSEAKWGSGEKLFF	TGCGCCAGCAGTGAGGCTAAATGGGGGAGTGGTGAAAAACTGTTTTTT
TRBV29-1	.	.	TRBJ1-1	CSVEEVLRGDTEAFF	TGCAGCGTTGAAGAAGTTTTGAGAGGGGACACTGAAGCTTTCTTT
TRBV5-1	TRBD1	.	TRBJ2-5	CASSATGGQKETQYF	TGCGCCAGCAGCGCTACAGGGGGACAAAAAGAGACCCAGTACTTC
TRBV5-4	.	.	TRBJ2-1	CASSPIEDDRYNEQFF	TGTGCCAGCAGCCCCATAGAGGATGACCGGTACAATGAGCAGTTCTTC
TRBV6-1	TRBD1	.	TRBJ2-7	CASSKGDSSYEQYF	TGTGCCAGCAGTAAAGGGGACAGCTCCTACGAGCAGTACTTC
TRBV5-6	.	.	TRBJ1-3	CASSLRGRGRNTIYF	TGTGCCAGCAGCTTGAGAGGGAGGGGGAGAAACACCATATATTTT
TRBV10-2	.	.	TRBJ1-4	CASSKGTTNEKLFF	TGCGCCAGCAGTAAGGGAACAACTAATGAAAAACTGTTTTTT
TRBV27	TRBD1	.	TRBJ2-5	CASSTSQGAFQVAQYF	TGTGCCAGCAGTACCTCCCAGGGGGCGTTCCAGGTGGCCCAGTACTTC
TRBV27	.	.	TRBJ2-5	CASGGAVQETQYF	TGTGCCAGCGGGGGGGCGGTCCAAGAGACCCAGTACTTC
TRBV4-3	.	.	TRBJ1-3	CASSQPGRDSGNTIYF	TGCGCCAGCAGCCAACCGGGCAGGGACTCTGGAAACACCATATATTTT
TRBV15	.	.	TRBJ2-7	CATSRVVGGGYEQYF	TGTGCCACCAGCAGAGTCGTGGGGGGAGGCTACGAGCAGTACTTC
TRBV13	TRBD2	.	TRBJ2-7	CASSVRLAGSYEQYF	TGTGCCAGCAGCGTTCGACTAGCGGGATCCTACGAGCAGTACTTC
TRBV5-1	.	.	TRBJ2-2	CASSLWNTGELFF	TGCGCCAGCAGCCTCTGGAACACCGGGGAGCTGTTTTTT
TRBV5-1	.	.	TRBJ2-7	CASSLAQGDYEQYF	TGCGCCAGCAGCTTGGCCCAGGGCGACTACGAGCAGTACTTC
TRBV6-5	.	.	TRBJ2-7	CASRTRTVIHEQYF	TGTGCCAGCAGGACCCGGACAGTTATCCACGAGCAGTACTTC
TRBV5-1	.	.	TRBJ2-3	CASSPTLTDFTDTQYF	TGCGCCAGCAGTCCAACCCTTACTGATTTCACAGATACGCAGTATTTT
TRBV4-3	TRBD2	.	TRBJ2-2	CASSQDAGGTGELFF	TGCGCCAGCAGCCAAGATGCGGGGGGCACCGGGGAGCTGTTTTTT
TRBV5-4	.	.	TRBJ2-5	CASSVALKETQYF	TGTGCCAGCAGCGTAGCACTTAAAGAGACCCAGTACTTC